A single T cell receptor beta chain is shown here with its context. This clonotype was recorded many times. No antigen is known for it. No much larger clone is present one base from it, and per-base qualities are unavailable. For CDR1 and CDR2, the germline V gene lists SGHTA and FQGTGA. The CDR3 has 13 amino acids, counting the end cysteine and phenylalanine. Only the CDR3 DNA is retained, 39 bases long and in frame from the first base. V is reduced by 6 bases and J by 1 base, leaving a spacing of 9 bases between them. These data originate in a study of T-cell memory formation after mild COVID-19 (dated by TCRdb to the early 2020s). General notes on the study: TCR sequence clusters from the two donors were largely donor specific. Longitudinal TCRalpha and TCRbeta repertoire sequencing tracked T-cell clones expanding and contracting after mild COVID-19 in a couple of donors. The cohort was made up of two young adult volunteers, one female and one male, who were previously healthy. The paper's findings and limits, for the study overall: Clones contracting from day 15 to 85 had balanced CD4/CD8 phenotypes, while a second wave expanding from day 15 to 37 was biased towards CD4+. Some responding clones were detected in pre-infection memory, suggesting pre-existing cross-reactive memory T cells joined the SARS-CoV-2 response. Only two mild cases were covered in the study, and larger cohorts including severe cases with pre-infection samples were considered necessary. SARS-CoV-2 specificity was not confirmed for the second-wave clones peaking on day 37. Contracting CD4+ clones turned up mainly in the CM and EM memory subsets, whereas EMRA was where CD8+ clones were enriched.

PBMCs were isolated by Ficoll-Paque density gradient centrifugation. The listed sequencing device is Illumina NovaSeq 6000. TCRalpha and TCRbeta cDNA libraries were constructed by 5'RACE with constant-segment primers, with sample barcodes and unique molecular identifiers being introduced. Trizol reagent was used to extract RNA from every sample. The libraries were amplified in two PCR steps, and the second step added a second sample barcode and Illumina TruSeq adapters. The libraries were sequenced on an Illumina NovaSeq using 2 x 150 bp paired-end reads. The paper's data handling went like this. With migec v1.2.7, reads were demultiplexed and then collapsed into UMI-guided consensus sequences. Using mixcr v2.1.11, UMI consensuses were aligned to TRA and TRB V and J templates and then assembled into clonotypes. Expanded or contracted clonotypes were those called significant by both edgeR and NoisET, with noise models trained on biological replicates. For edgeR calls, the thresholds were a false discovery rate-adjusted p below 0.01 and a log2 fold-change of 1. As an exploratory analysis of dynamics, PCA with hierarchical clustering was applied to max-normalized trajectories of the 1000 most abundant clonotypes. Separately sequenced CD4+ and CD8+ repertoires were used to assign a CD4 or CD8 phenotype to each responding clone. TCRdb cleaned the public reads at Q25 with fastp, built clones with MiXCR and kept in-frame beta chains. Each entry is one CDR3 protein sequence, shown with its most common DNA and genes. The V and J calls shown here were made by TCRdb, not taken from the authors' results. The sample contains roughly 200,000 distinct CDR3 sequences, 16% of them found a single time. Around 1.9% of the sample rests with the top ten.

The receptor was isolated from an adult woman who had mild COVID-19 (a few samples of this study predate the infection). The sample titles of this study are shuffled in the database, so cell type and time point are left out; the donor was told from shared clones. The chain is assembled from TRBV7-3 and TRBJ2-5; the D gene identity is not certain. The sample taken for sequencing was PBMCs or a T cell subset sorted from them (not recorded which). Here is the DNA: TGTGCCAGCAGTGGGGTACCCCAAGAGACCCAGTACTTC. It specifies CASSGVPQETQYF.